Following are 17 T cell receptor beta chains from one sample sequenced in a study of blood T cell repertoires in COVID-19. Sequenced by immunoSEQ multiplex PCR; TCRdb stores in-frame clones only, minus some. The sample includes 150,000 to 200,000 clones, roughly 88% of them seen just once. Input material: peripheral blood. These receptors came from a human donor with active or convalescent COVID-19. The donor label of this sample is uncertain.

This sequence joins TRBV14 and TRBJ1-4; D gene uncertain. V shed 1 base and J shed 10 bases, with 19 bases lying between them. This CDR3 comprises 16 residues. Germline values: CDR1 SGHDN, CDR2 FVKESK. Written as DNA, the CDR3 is TGTGCCAGCAGCCAAGTAAACCGGGGAGCTTTTAGAAAACTGTTTTTT. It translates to CASSQVNRGAFRKLFF.

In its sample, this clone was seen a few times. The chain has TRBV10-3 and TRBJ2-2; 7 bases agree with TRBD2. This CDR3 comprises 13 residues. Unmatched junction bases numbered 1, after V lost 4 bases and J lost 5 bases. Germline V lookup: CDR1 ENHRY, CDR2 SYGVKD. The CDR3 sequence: CAISARGTGELFF. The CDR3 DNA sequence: TGTGCCATCAGTGCGCGGGGGACCGGGGAGCTGTTTTTT.

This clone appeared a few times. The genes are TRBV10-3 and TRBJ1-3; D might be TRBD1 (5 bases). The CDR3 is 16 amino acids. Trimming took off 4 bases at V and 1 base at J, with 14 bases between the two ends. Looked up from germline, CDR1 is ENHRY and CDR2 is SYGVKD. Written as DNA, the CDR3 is TGTGCCATCAGTGTTGGTAATGGACATTCTGGAAACACCATATATTTT. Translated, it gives CAISVGNGHSGNTIYF.

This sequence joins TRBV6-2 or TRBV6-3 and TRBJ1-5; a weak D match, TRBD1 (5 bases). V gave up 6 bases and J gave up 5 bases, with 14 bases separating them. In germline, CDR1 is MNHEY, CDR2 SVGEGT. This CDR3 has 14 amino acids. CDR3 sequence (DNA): TGTGCCAGCAGCCCAGGTCCAGGGTATCAGCCCCAGCATTTT. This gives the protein CASSPGPGYQPQHF.

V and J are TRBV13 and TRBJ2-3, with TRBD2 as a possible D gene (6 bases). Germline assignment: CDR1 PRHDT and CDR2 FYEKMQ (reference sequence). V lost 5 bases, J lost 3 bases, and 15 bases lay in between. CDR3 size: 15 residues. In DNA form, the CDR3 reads TGTGCCAGCAGCCCGTGGCGGGGCGCAACAGATACGCAGTATTTT. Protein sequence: CASSPWRGATDTQYF.

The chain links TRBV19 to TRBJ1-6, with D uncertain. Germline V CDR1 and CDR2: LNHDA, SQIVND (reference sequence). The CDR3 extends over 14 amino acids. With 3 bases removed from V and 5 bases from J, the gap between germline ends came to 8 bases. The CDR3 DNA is TGTGCCAGTAGTATCGGTACCAATAATTCACCCCTCCACTTT. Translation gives CASSIGTNNSPLHF.

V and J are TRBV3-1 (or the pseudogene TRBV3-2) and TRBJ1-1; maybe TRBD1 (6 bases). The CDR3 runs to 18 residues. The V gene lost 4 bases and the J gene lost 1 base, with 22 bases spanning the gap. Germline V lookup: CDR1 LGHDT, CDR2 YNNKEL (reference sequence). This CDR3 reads CASSLWRGTTHGNTEAFF. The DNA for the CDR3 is TGTGCCAGCAGCCTGTGGAGAGGGACAACCCATGGGAACACTGAAGCTTTCTTT.

The DNA of the CDR3 is TGTGCCAGCAGCTTAGCGCTTGGGTACAGCAATGAGCAGTTCTTC. Protein product: CASSLALGYSNEQFF. The V gene is TRBV7-8, the J gene TRBJ2-1; D is unresolved. Germline V gene lookup returns CDR1 SGHVS and CDR2 FQNEAQ. V shed 0 bases and J shed 6 bases, with 12 bases lying between them. The CDR3 is made up of 15 amino acids.

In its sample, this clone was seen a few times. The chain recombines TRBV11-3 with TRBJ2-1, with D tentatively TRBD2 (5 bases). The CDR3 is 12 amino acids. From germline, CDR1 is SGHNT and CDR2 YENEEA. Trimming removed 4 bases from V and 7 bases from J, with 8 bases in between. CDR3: CASSSGWNEQFF. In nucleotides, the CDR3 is TGTGCCAGCAGCTCGGGGTGGAATGAGCAGTTCTTC.

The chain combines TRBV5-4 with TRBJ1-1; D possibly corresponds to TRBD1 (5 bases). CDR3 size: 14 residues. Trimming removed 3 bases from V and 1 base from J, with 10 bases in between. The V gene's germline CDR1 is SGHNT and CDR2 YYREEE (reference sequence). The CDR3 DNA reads TGTGCCAGCAGCTCGAGGACATCGAACACTGAAGCTTTCTTT. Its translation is CASSSRTSNTEAFF.

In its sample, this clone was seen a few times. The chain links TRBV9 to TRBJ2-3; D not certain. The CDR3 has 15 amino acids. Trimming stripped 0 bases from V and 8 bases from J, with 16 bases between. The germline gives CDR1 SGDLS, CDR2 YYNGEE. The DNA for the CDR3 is TGTGCCAGCAGCGTAGGAGGAAAGTTAGAGGTTACGCAGTATTTT. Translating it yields CASSVGGKLEVTQYF. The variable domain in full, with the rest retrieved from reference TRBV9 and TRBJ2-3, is DSGVTQTPKHLITATGQRVTLRCSPRSGDLSVYWYQQSLDQGLQFLIQYYNGEERAKGNILERFSAQQFPDLHSELNLSSLELGDSALYFCASSVGGKLEVTQYFGPGTRLTVL.

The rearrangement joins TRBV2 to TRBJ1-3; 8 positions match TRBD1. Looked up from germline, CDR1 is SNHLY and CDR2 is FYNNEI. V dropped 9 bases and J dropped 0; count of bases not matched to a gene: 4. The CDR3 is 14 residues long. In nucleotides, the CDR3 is TGTGCCAGTTTGGACAGGGCCTCTGGAAACACCATATATTTT. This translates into CASLDRASGNTIYF.

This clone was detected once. The CDR3 loop is CASRPAIGGGYGYTF. In DNA, the CDR3 is TGTGCCAGCAGGCCCGCGATAGGCGGAGGGTATGGCTACACCTTC. V and J are TRBV25-1 and TRBJ1-2; D is undetermined. The CDR3 spans 15 residues. Deletions cut 6 bases from V and 5 bases from J, with 19 bases between. CDR1 is MGHDK and CDR2 is SYGVNS in the germline V gene.

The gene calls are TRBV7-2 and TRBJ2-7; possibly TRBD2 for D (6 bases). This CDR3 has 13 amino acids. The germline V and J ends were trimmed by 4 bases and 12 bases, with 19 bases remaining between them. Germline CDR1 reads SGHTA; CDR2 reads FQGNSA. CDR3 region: CASSSDRSSDLYF. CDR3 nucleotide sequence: TGTGCCAGCAGCTCCGATAGGTCTAGCGATCTGTACTTC.

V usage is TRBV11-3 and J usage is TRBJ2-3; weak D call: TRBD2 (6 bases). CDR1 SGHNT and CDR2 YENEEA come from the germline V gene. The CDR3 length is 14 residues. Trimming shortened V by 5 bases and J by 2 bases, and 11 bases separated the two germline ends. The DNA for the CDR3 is TGTGCCAGCAGCCGAGGGGAGGTCACAGATACGCAGTATTTT. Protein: CASSRGEVTDTQYF. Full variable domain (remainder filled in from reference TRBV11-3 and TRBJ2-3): EAGVVQSPRYKIIEKKQPVAFWCNPISGHNTLYWYLQNLGQGPELLIRYENEEAVDDSQLPKDRFSAERLKGVDSTLKIQPAELGDSAVYLCASSRGEVTDTQYFGPGTRLTVL.

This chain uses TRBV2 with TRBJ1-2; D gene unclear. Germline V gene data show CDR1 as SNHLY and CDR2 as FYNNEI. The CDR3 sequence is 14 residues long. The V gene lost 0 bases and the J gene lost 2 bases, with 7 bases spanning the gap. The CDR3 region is CASSEALTNYGYTF. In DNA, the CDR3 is TGTGCCAGCAGTGAAGCGCTTACAAACTATGGCTACACCTTC.

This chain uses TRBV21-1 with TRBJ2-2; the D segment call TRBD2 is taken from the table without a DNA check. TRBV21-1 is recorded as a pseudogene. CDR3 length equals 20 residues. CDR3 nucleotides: TGTGCCAGCAGCAAAGACGCGGGGCGGTTGACCTACGAGGTCGCCGGGGAGCTGTTTTTT. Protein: CASSKDAGRLTYEVAGELFF.